A selection of T cell receptor beta chains follows, all from one sample in a study of blood T cell repertoires in COVID-19. The method was immunoSEQ multiplex PCR; TCRdb's version includes in-frame clones alone and lacks a portion of them. The table has 110,000 or so clones, 85% to 90% seen once. The sequenced sample consisted of peripheral blood. The receptors shown here come from a woman in her forties or fifties with acute or convalescent COVID-19. The CDR3 runs from the conserved cysteine through the conserved F or W. D genes are given only for firm matches. Not all rows give a size; the values are once, few, many and, for expanded clones, a class.

size	J	V	length	D	DNA	CDR3
NA	TRBJ2-1	TRBV5-1	17	NA	TGCGCCAGCAGCTTGATGTCAGGGGTAACCCCCTACAATGAGCAGTTCTTC	CASSLMSGVTPYNEQFF
NA	TRBJ2-1	TRBV7-3	16	TRBD2	TGTGCCAGCAGCTTAAGGAGCGGGAGGCTATACAATGAGCAGTTCTTC	CASSLRSGRLYNEQFF
NA	TRBJ1-5	TRBV19	15	NA	TGTGCCAGTAGTATGGAGGGCAGGGATGGTCAGCCCCAGCATTTT	CASSMEGRDGQPQHF
NA	TRBJ2-1	TRBV24-1	20	TRBD2	TGTGCCACCAGTAACTCCGGACTAGCGGGACCCCCGGGCTCCTACAATGAGCAGTTCTTC	CATSNSGLAGPPGSYNEQFF
NA	TRBJ2-7	TRBV28	16	TRBD1	TGTGCCAGCAGTCCATCAGGGGGCTTACTGACATACGAGCAGTACTTC	CASSPSGGLLTYEQYF
NA	TRBJ2-1	TRBV9	15	TRBD1	TGTGCCAGCAGCGGCCGGGACAGGGGATTTCATGAGCAGTTCTTC	CASSGRDRGFHEQFF
NA	TRBJ1-2	TRBV4-1	15	NA	TGCGCCAGCAGCCAGGGAGGGACGCCTAACTATGGCTACACCTTC	CASSQGGTPNYGYTF
NA	TRBJ2-4	TRBV27	16	TRBD1	TGTGCCAGCAAGAGTTTAGGCTCAGGGGGCAAAAACATTCAGTACTTC	CASKSLGSGGKNIQYF
NA	TRBJ2-7	TRBV6-5	13	TRBD1	TGTGCCAGCACCGCGGGGGACAGGGTCGAGCAGTACTTC	CASTAGDRVEQYF
NA	TRBJ2-1	TRBV5-1	16	TRBD2	TGCGCCAGCAGCTTGTACAGCGGGGGTGTCTACAATGAGCAGTTCTTC	CASSLYSGGVYNEQFF
NA	TRBJ2-7	TRBV7-8	15	TRBD2	TGTGCCAGCAGCTTGCAACTAGCGGACTCCTACGAGCAGTACTTC	CASSLQLADSYEQYF
NA	TRBJ1-6	TRBV9	15	TRBD1	TGTGCCAGCAGCGGGGGAGGACAGGGTAATTCACCCCTCCACTTT	CASSGGGQGNSPLHF
NA	TRBJ2-5	TRBV27	14	NA	TGTGCCAGCAGTTACATGGCAAAGCAAGAGACCCAGTACTTC	CASSYMAKQETQYF
NA	TRBJ1-6	TRBV5-1	16	NA	TGCGCCAGCAGCTTGGGGAATGGGCAGATGGATTCACCCCTCCACTTT	CASSLGNGQMDSPLHF
NA	TRBJ1-5	TRBV7-9	15	NA	TGTGCCAGCAGCTTAGGCCCAGGGAACAATCAGCCCCAGCATTTT	CASSLGPGNNQPQHF
NA	TRBJ2-6	TRBV4-2	16	NA	TGTGCCAGCAGCCAAGAGATCACAGTTGGGGCCAACGTCCTGACTTTC	CASSQEITVGANVLTF
NA	TRBJ2-7	TRBV6-2/TRBV6-3	16	TRBD1	TGTGCCAGCAATTACCCGCCGACAGGGGGGCCCTACGAGCAGTACTTC	CASNYPPTGGPYEQYF
NA	TRBJ2-3	TRBV7-2	15	NA	TGTGCCAGCAGCTTTGACGGGAGCAACACAGATACGCAGTATTTT	CASSFDGSNTDTQYF
NA	TRBJ1-1	TRBV18	14	TRBD1	TGTGCCAGCTCCCCACAGGGGATTAACACTGAAGCTTTCTTT	CASSPQGINTEAFF
NA	TRBJ1-1	TRBV5-4	18	TRBD1	TGTGCCAGCAGCTTGGAGGGGGCGACGAGGTCGATAGGCCCTGAAGCTTTCTTT	CASSLEGATRSIGPEAFF
few	TRBJ2-7	TRBV7-3	11	NA	TGTGCCAGCATTGGGCTTTACGAGCAGTACTTC	CASIGLYEQYF